The next 25 T cell receptor beta chains were all read from a single sample in a study of blood T cell repertoires in COVID-19 (TCRdb year 2020). The library was prepared using the immunoSEQ multiplex PCR assay. The source is immuneACCESS, and TCRdb retained only in-frame sequences with V and J called. Part of the clones is not carried over; for the studies checked, unresolved V genes explain less than half of this, and the remainder is unexplained. The sample table lists 270,000 or so clones, roughly nine tenths of them with a count of one. The ten largest clones take up approximately 9.7% of the sample. Specimen: peripheral blood. The receptors here all came from a man in his forties or fifties with active or convalescent COVID-19.

The rearrangement uses TRBV5-8 and TRBJ2-7, with 9 bases lining up with TRBD2. CDR3 length equals 14 residues. Germline V gene sequence: CDR1 SGHTS, CDR2 YDEGEE. With V trimmed by 2 bases and J by 3 bases, 3 bases remained unmatched. CDR3 loop: CASSFSGRSYEQYF. The DNA for the CDR3 is TGTGCCAGCAGCTTTAGCGGGAGAAGCTACGAGCAGTACTTC.

V and J are TRBV19 and TRBJ2-7; the match to TRBD2 covers 8 bases. Germline loops: CDR1 LNHDA, CDR2 SQIVND (reference sequence). V lost 4 bases, J lost 5 bases, and 7 bases stayed unmatched. The CDR3 spans 14 residues. CDR3 DNA sequence: TGTGCCAGTAGTACCAGCGGGAGACGGCACGAGCAGTACTTC. Encoded protein: CASSTSGRRHEQYF.

There are a few counts of this clone. This chain connects TRBV5-1 to TRBJ2-1, with 10 bases identical to TRBD2. There are 15 residues in the CDR3. V lost 3 bases to trimming and J lost 10 bases; unmatched junction nucleotides: 10. CDR1 and CDR2 (germline): SGHRS, YFSETQ. CDR3 sequence reads: CASSSLAGASSEQFF. CDR3 DNA sequence: TGCGCCAGCAGCTCTCTAGCGGGGGCTTCTTCGGAGCAGTTCTTC.

This chain uses TRBV19 with TRBJ2-1; D ambiguous. This CDR3 has 12 amino acids. The V end lost 9 bases, the J end lost 0 bases, and 6 bases lay between the germline ends. Germline CDR1 is LNHDA and CDR2 is SQIVND (reference sequence). CDR3 region: CASSGSYNEQFF. The CDR3 nucleotides are TGTGCCAGCTCGGGCTCCTACAATGAGCAGTTCTTC.

V is TRBV27 and J is TRBJ2-7, with TRBD1 identical over 9 bases. Germline loops: CDR1 MNHEY, CDR2 SMNVEV (reference sequence). V gave up 0 bases and J gave up 4 bases; unmatched junction bases: 4. The CDR3 totals 15 residues. The CDR3, as DNA: TGTGCCAGCAGTTTATCGGGGACAGGGAAATACGAGCAGTACTTC. Residues: CASSLSGTGKYEQYF.

The chain employs TRBV7-9 and TRBJ2-1, with 8 bases matching TRBD2. The CDR3 loop spans 17 amino acids. Per the germline V gene, CDR1 is SEHNR and CDR2 is FQNEAQ (reference sequence). Trimming removed 2 bases from V and 5 bases from J; junction bases left unmatched: 11. CDR3 region: CASSLSLAGPPNNEQFF. The CDR3 coding sequence is TGTGCCAGCAGCTTATCTTTAGCGGGGCCACCAAACAATGAGCAGTTCTTC. The full variable domain, with the rest looked up from reference TRBV7-9 and TRBJ2-1, is DTGVSQNPRHKITKRGQNVTFRCDPISEHNRLYWYRQTLGQGPEFLTYFQNEAQLEKSRLLSDRFSAERPKGSFSTLEIQRTEQGDSAMYLCASSLSLAGPPNNEQFFGPGTRLTVL.

The chain has TRBV19 and TRBJ2-5, with D tentatively TRBD2 (6 bases). The V and J ends lost 5 bases and 4 bases respectively, with 11 bases between them. This CDR3 comprises 13 residues. CDR1 and CDR2 (germline): LNHDA, SQIVND (reference sequence). The CDR3 DNA reads TGTGCCAGTAGTCCCGGCGGGGTAGAGACCCAGTACTTC. Its protein is CASSPGGVETQYF.

This clone was detected only once. The chain uses TRBV30 and TRBJ2-3; 8 nucleotides align to TRBD2. CDR1 and CDR2 (germline): GTSNPN, SVGIG (reference sequence). This CDR3 comprises 16 residues. V was pared by 5 bases and J by 0 bases, with 10 bases of the junction left unmatched. The chain's CDR3 is CAWGSNSGGSTDTQYF. For the CDR3, the DNA is TGTGCCTGGGGGTCTAACAGCGGGGGAAGCACAGATACGCAGTATTTT.

Here the CDR3 DNA reads TGTGCCTGGAGTGGCCATCAGGGGGAGACCCAGTACTTC. Amino acids: CAWSGHQGETQYF. This chain uses TRBV30 with TRBJ2-5; D is perhaps TRBD1 (6 bases). The V end was cut by 1 base, the J end by 5 bases, with 11 bases between. The CDR3 covers 13 residues. Germline assignment: CDR1 GTSNPN and CDR2 SVGIG (reference sequence).

The genes are TRBV7-9 and TRBJ1-1; D perhaps matches TRBD1 (6 bases). Germline V gene lookup returns CDR1 SEHNR and CDR2 FQNEAQ (reference sequence). The CDR3 extends over 14 amino acids. V lost 2 bases and J 3 bases, leaving 10 bases between the germline ends. In DNA, the CDR3 is TGTGCCAGCAGCTTACAGGGGCAGGACACTGAAGCTTTCTTT. It is translated as CASSLQGQDTEAFF.

The rearrangement links TRBV9 to TRBJ1-1; tentative D call: TRBD1 (6 bases). CDR1 is SGDLS and CDR2 is YYNGEE in the germline V gene. V lost 4 bases to trimming and J lost 3 bases, with 22 bases between them. This CDR3 contains 17 residues. CDR3 bases: TGTGCCAGCAGCACCTCGACCGGAACCAGGGGCGACACTGAAGCTTTCTTT. It codes for CASSTSTGTRGDTEAFF.

V gene TRBV27 combines with J gene TRBJ1-1; TRBD1 is a possible D gene (6 bases). Germline CDR1 reads MNHEY; CDR2 reads SMNVEV (reference sequence). V was pared by 5 bases and J by 2 bases, with 21 bases between. The CDR3 totals 17 residues. The CDR3 bases are TGTGCCAGCAGTCCGCAGGGGCCGGGTCGGGTTAACACTGAAGCTTTCTTT. Residues: CASSPQGPGRVNTEAFF.

The chain is built from TRBV19 and TRBJ1-5, with D perhaps TRBD1 (5 bases). The CDR3 totals 15 residues. The ends were cut back, 3 bases at V and 4 bases at J, with 13 bases in the middle. Germline V lookup: CDR1 LNHDA, CDR2 SQIVND (reference sequence). This CDR3 is CASSISTAFNQPQHF. The CDR3 nucleotides are TGTGCCAGTAGTATCTCGACAGCTTTTAATCAGCCCCAGCATTTT.

The V gene is TRBV29-1, the J gene TRBJ2-7; possible D gene TRBD1, 6 bases. CDR3 size: 13 residues. Per the germline V gene, CDR1 is SQVTM and CDR2 is ANQGSEA. The V and J ends lost 7 bases and 1 base respectively, with 14 bases between them. The CDR3 sequence: CSGYKQGSYEQYF. DNA for the CDR3: TGCAGCGGTTATAAACAGGGTTCCTACGAGCAGTACTTC.

The V and J genes are TRBV6-5 and TRBJ2-2, with a weak D call TRBD1 (6 bases). The CDR3 runs to 15 residues. Trimming took 5 bases from V and 8 from J, leaving 18 bases between them. Germline values: CDR1 MNHEY, CDR2 SVGAGI. The CDR3 region is CASSTGDIAMGELFF. In DNA, the CDR3 is TGTGCCAGCAGTACCGGGGACATCGCGATGGGGGAGCTGTTTTTT.

The chain joins TRBV27 to TRBJ2-7, with 10 bases fitting TRBD1. This CDR3 has 13 amino acids. J lost 6 bases, V lost 9 bases, and 8 bases had no gene match. CDR1 is MNHEY and CDR2 is SMNVEV in the germline V gene (reference sequence). The CDR3 nucleotides are TGTGCCAGACCGGGACAGGGGTTAGGCGAGCAGTACTTC. Amino acids: CARPGQGLGEQYF.

The CDR3 DNA is TGTGCCAGCAGTTACATGTCAGGCCAAGAGACCCAGTACTTC. Protein sequence: CASSYMSGQETQYF. The chain has TRBV6-6 and TRBJ2-5; D unresolved. The V end was cut by 2 bases, the J end by 1 base, with 8 bases between. CDR1 and CDR2 from the germline V gene are MNHNY and SVGAGI (reference sequence). The CDR3 spans 14 residues.

The genes are TRBV7-8 and TRBJ2-7, with 8 bases matching TRBD2. Germline CDR1 reads SGHVS; CDR2 reads FQNEAQ. The CDR3 is made up of 15 amino acids. With V trimmed by 8 bases and J by 3 bases, 12 bases remained unmatched. CDR3 nucleotides: TGTGCCAGCCGCGTCCTAGCGGGTACCGACTACGAGCAGTACTTC. Translating gives CASRVLAGTDYEQYF.

The V gene is TRBV28, the J gene TRBJ2-5, with a possible D match to TRBD2 (6 bases). The CDR3 contains 12 residues. The ends were cut back, 6 bases at V and 8 bases at J, with 13 bases in the middle. From germline, CDR1 is MDHEN and CDR2 SYDVKM. The CDR3: CASRSLGGTQYF. The CDR3 nucleotides are TGTGCCAGCAGAAGCCTGGGGGGAACCCAGTACTTC.

Only a few counts were recorded for this clone. This chain joins TRBV2 and TRBJ2-2; the D gene is possibly TRBD1 (5 bases). The CDR3 consists of 12 residues. The V gene's germline CDR1 is SNHLY and CDR2 FYNNEI. V dropped 9 bases and J dropped 2 bases, with 7 bases sitting between them. CDR3 amino acids: CARTENTGELFF. Here the CDR3 DNA reads TGTGCCAGGACAGAAAACACCGGGGAGCTGTTTTTT.

The rearrangement joins TRBV3-1 (or the pseudogene TRBV3-2) to TRBJ2-7; D may be TRBD1 (5 bases). The CDR3 length is 14 residues. Trimming removed 4 bases from V and 5 bases from J, with 15 bases in between. Germline assignment: CDR1 LGHDT and CDR2 YNNKEL (reference sequence). The DNA for the CDR3 is TGTGCCAGCAGCCTCCGCCGCCAGGGCAACGAGCAGTACTTC. Translating gives CASSLRRQGNEQYF.

The rearrangement uses TRBV7-6 and TRBJ1-5; D is perhaps TRBD1 (5 bases). This CDR3 contains 14 residues. Trimming left V 5 bases short and J 3 bases short, with 11 bases between. Per germline, CDR1 SGHVS and CDR2 FNYEAQ. The CDR3 is CASSPRGDNQPQHF. The CDR3 DNA follows: TGTGCCAGCAGCCCTAGGGGTGACAATCAGCCCCAGCATTTT.

This clone was detected a few times. The gene calls are TRBV28 and TRBJ2-7; D might be TRBD1 (6 bases). CDR1 is MDHEN and CDR2 is SYDVKM in the germline V gene. Trimming shortened V by 8 bases and J by 2 bases, and 16 bases separated the two germline ends. The CDR3 extends over 14 amino acids. CDR3 loop: CASAPGQGPYEQYF. CDR3 DNA: TGTGCCAGCGCCCCGGGTCAGGGGCCCTACGAGCAGTACTTC.

This chain links TRBV6-2 or TRBV6-3 with TRBJ2-2; D uncertain. The CDR3 totals 12 residues. The germline gives CDR1 MNHEY, CDR2 SVGEGT. V was pared by 4 bases and J by 6 bases, with 6 bases between. CDR3 sequence reads: CASSLYAGELFF. As DNA, the CDR3 is TGTGCCAGCAGTTTGTATGCCGGGGAGCTGTTTTTT.

This clone came up a few times. This sequence joins TRBV28 and TRBJ2-6, with TRBD2 identical over 8 bases. V was pared by 8 bases and J by 0 bases, with 3 bases of the junction left unmatched. Germline-derived CDR1 and CDR2 are MDHEN and SYDVKM. CDR3 size: 15 residues. This CDR3 is CASGTSISGANVLTF. In nucleotides, the CDR3 is TGTGCCAGCGGGACTAGTATCTCTGGGGCCAACGTCCTGACTTTC.